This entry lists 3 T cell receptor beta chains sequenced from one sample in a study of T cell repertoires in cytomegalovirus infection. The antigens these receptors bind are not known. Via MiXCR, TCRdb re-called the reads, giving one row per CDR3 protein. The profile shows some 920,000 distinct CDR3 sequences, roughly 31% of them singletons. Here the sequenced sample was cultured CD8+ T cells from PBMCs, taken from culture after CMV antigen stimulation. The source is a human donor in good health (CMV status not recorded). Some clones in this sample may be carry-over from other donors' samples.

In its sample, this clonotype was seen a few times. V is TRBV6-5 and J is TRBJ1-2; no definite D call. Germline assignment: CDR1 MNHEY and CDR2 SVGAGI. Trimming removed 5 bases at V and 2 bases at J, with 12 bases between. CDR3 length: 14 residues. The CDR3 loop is CASSPQSLNYGYTF. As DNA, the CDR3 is TGTGCCAGCAGTCCTCAATCCTTAAACTATGGCTACACCTTC.

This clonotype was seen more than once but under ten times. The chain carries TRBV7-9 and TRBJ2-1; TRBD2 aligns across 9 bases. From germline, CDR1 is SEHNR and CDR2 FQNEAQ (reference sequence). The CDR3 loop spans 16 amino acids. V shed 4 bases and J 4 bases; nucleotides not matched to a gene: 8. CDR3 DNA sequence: TGTGCCAGCAGCTCAATAGCGGGGGCCGAGTACAATGAGCAGTTCTTC. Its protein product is CASSSIAGAEYNEQFF.

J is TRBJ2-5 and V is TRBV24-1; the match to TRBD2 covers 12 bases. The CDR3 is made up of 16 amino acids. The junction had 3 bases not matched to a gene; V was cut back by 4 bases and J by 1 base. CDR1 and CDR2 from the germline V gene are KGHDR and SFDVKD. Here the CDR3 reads CATSEASGGAQETQYF. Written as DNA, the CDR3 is TGTGCCACCAGTGAGGCTAGCGGGGGGGCCCAAGAGACCCAGTACTTC.